The rows below give T cell receptor beta chains drawn from one sample of a study of control samples from healthy donors and cancer patients. The data were produced by immunoSEQ multiplex PCR, yet TCRdb's version contains in-frame clones alone and is incomplete. The sample includes more than 100,000 clones, approximately 90% of them seen just once. The sequencing input was blood. These receptors were obtained from a man in his forties in good health. CDR3s include the opening cysteine and the closing phenylalanine or tryptophan. Each record gives: V gene, D gene, clone size, J gene, CDR3 protein. A D gene is named only where the DNA matches it firmly. The size field is filled for only some rows; it gives once, few, many or a size class.

TRBV7-2	.	.	TRBJ2-7	CASSTFYEQYF
TRBV5-6	TRBD2	.	TRBJ2-3	CASSATSGGVPDTQYF
TRBV7-8	.	.	TRBJ2-5	CASSLETHLQTQYF
TRBV4-1	.	few	TRBJ1-3	CASSQPRQSRSGNTIYF
TRBV7-6	.	.	TRBJ1-6	CASSLAGDGGRGPGYSPLHF
TRBV28	.	.	TRBJ1-5	CATRSGSSNQPQHF
TRBV5-1	.	once	TRBJ1-5	CASSPGTENQPQHF
TRBV28	TRBD1	.	TRBJ1-6	CASSSWDRVINSPLHF
TRBV5-4	.	.	TRBJ2-1	CASSFSGISYNEQFF
TRBV9	.	.	TRBJ1-2	CASMGPDSYYGYTF
TRBV9	TRBD1	.	TRBJ1-6	CASSPRQGNNNSPLHF
TRBV7-3	.	.	TRBJ2-1	CASSPQGFYNEQFF
TRBV2	.	.	TRBJ2-3	CASRMGAVDTQYF
TRBV2	.	.	TRBJ2-1	CATRGVGYEQFF
TRBV4-1	.	once	TRBJ2-1	CASSHEDWSEQFF
TRBV6-4	.	once	TRBJ1-2	CASQVGGSFNYGYTF
TRBV21-1	.	.	TRBJ1-5	CASSRTRNWPFNQPQHF
TRBV11-3	.	.	TRBJ2-7	CASSRGYEQYF
TRBV19	TRBD1	.	TRBJ1-5	CASSTRDRYNQPQHF
TRBV6-5	.	.	TRBJ1-3	CASSYSGGGNTIYF
TRBV10-3	TRBD1	.	TRBJ1-2	CAIRDPGTGGTYGYTF
TRBV28	TRBD1	.	TRBJ1-5	CASRGTGGNQPQHF
TRBV9	.	.	TRBJ2-2	CASSADTGELFF
TRBV5-8	.	.	TRBJ1-2	CASSRRVNYGYTF
TRBV7-9	.	.	TRBJ2-7	CASSDSYEQYF
TRBV12-5	TRBD1	.	TRBJ2-7	CASGLGDRSYEQYF
TRBV9	.	once	TRBJ2-2	CASSVGPLGRGGWELFF
TRBV27	TRBD1	.	TRBJ2-7	CASSWDRGYEQYF
TRBV19	TRBD1	.	TRBJ2-7	CASSQTYSLNRGVYFYEQYF
TRBV6-5	.	.	TRBJ2-7	CASSYSNQGSYEQYF
TRBV15	TRBD1	.	TRBJ2-1	CATSSRDRGPGNEQFF
TRBV2	.	.	TRBJ1-6	CASSEQGSGNNSPLHF
TRBV18	.	.	TRBJ2-3	CASSPSSTDTQYF
TRBV24-1	.	.	TRBJ2-7	CATSEDRWGEQYF
TRBV6-1	.	.	TRBJ2-7	CASSDGGTYSYEQYF
TRBV2	.	.	TRBJ1-1	CASSFTGGNTEAFF
TRBV5-1	.	.	TRBJ1-5	CASSAFPRGANQPQHF
TRBV24-1	.	.	TRBJ2-2	CAADSPTNTGELFF
TRBV3-1/TRBV3-2	.	.	TRBJ1-1	CASSQGGAGEAFF
TRBV5-1	.	.	TRBJ1-2	CASSFDGPISGGYTF
TRBV28	.	.	TRBJ2-3	CASSLNTGLGTDTQYF
TRBV21-1	.	.	TRBJ1-2	CASNWTVPYGYTF
TRBV30	.	.	TRBJ1-1	CAWSKGNTEAFF
TRBV5-6	TRBD1	.	TRBJ1-2	CASSPPGQGRSYGYTF
TRBV27	.	.	TRBJ1-1	CASSSRREQNEAFF
TRBV10-3	TRBD2	few	TRBJ2-3	CAINPGEGAFDTQYF
TRBV10-3	.	.	TRBJ2-7	CAIKGIQPYEQYF
TRBV6-6	.	.	TRBJ1-1	CASTTPVQNTEAFF
TRBV10-1	TRBD1	.	TRBJ2-4	CASSETGSNIQYF
TRBV4-2	.	.	TRBJ2-7	CASSQEGSYEQYF
TRBV2	.	.	TRBJ2-6	CASSVGGAYSGANVLTF
TRBV5-1	TRBD1	.	TRBJ1-1	CASSLATGQGNTEAFF
TRBV10-2	TRBD2	once	TRBJ2-5	CASQRTSGGRETQYF
TRBV30	TRBD1	.	TRBJ1-1	CAWKGQYTEAFF
TRBV2	.	.	TRBJ1-5	CASSVEGPQHF